This T cell receptor beta chain was retrieved from a study of cytomegalovirus exposure and HLA in healthy donors. Whole-study results and caveats: Cytomegalovirus association was listed for about 180 TCR beta chains. In vitro, three CMV-associated chains proved specific for CMV antigens. The dataset shows that most TCR sequences were rare, while some public TCRs occurred in many donors. The tendency of first-cohort TCR clusters to co-occur in the approximately 110 validation repertoires was the finding of a later analysis.

This table comes from immunoSEQ multiplex PCR, and its TCRdb copy is limited to in-frame clones, with some not included. In the table there are fewer than 350,000 clones, roughly 90% of which are singletons. A note on this clone: Its antigen is undetermined.

Trimming cost V 2 bases and J 3 bases, with 14 bases left between them. Germline CDR1 and CDR2: MDHEN and SYDVKM. The CDR3 runs 15 residues. Sequenced sample: PBMCs. The clonotype was recovered from a woman aged 18-30 years in good health and CMV-seronegative. The chain uses TRBV28 and TRBJ2-7; possible D gene TRBD2, 6 bases. The CDR3: CASSLRFPGLYEQYF. The CDR3 DNA sequence: TGTGCCAGCAGTTTACGATTCCCGGGACTCTACGAGCAGTACTTC. The variable domain in full, with the rest retrieved from reference TRBV28 and TRBJ2-7, is DVKVTQSSRYLVKRTGEKVFLECVQDMDHENMFWYRQDPGLGLRLIYFSYDVKMKEKGDIPEGYSVSREKKERFSLILESASTNQTSMYLCASSLRFPGLYEQYFGPGTRLTVT.